This TCR beta chain stems from a study of CDR3 diversity in severe acne. From the PCR reads, TCRdb called clonotypes with MiXCR, one entry per CDR3 protein. Among almost 85,000 distinct CDR3 sequences listed, under 60% were seen once. Ten or more counts support this clonotype. Trimming removed 5 bases at V and 3 bases at J, with 17 bases between. CDR3 size: 15 residues. Germline loops: CDR1 LNHDA, CDR2 SQIVND (reference sequence). Sequencing was carried out using blood. This sequence joins TRBV19 and TRBJ2-7; D might be TRBD1 or TRBD2, each matching 5 bases. The TCR was taken from a male donor in good health, without acne. Here the CDR3 DNA reads TGTGCCAGTAGTCAACCGGGACGACGACTCTACGAGCAGTACTTC. It yields the protein CASSQPGRRLYEQYF.